These 21 T cell receptor beta chains were sequenced from one sample in a study of T-cell memory formation after mild COVID-19. TCRdb re-derived calls from the 5' RACE reads in MiXCR, one entry per CDR3 protein. The repertoire holds about 190,000 distinct CDR3 sequences, around 16% seen once, with around 2.4% in the top ten. Material: PBMCs or a T cell subset sorted from them (not recorded which). The receptors here all came from an adult woman who had mild COVID-19 (a few samples of this study predate the infection). Cell type and time point are not known.

The J gene is TRBJ2-3, the V gene TRBV7-2; 9 nucleotides agree with TRBD1. J gave up 5 bases and V 5 bases, and 8 bases lay outside the gene matches. Germline V gene sequence: CDR1 SGHTA, CDR2 FQGNSA. The CDR3 has 15 residues. The CDR3, as DNA: TGTGCCAGCAGCCGGGGACAGGGCCGACGAGATACGCAGTATTTT. It codes for CASSRGQGRRDTQYF. Full variable domain (missing parts from reference TRBV7-2 and TRBJ2-3): GAGVSQSPSNKVTEKGKDVELRCDPISGHTALYWYRQSLGQGLEFLIYFQGNSAPDKSGLPSDRFSAERTGGSVSTLTIQRTQQEDSAVYLCASSRGQGRRDTQYFGPGTRLTVL.

The V call is TRBV19, the J call TRBJ2-1; D is unclear. This CDR3 contains 13 residues. Germline CDR1 LNHDA, CDR2 SQIVND (reference sequence). The germline V and J ends were trimmed by 7 bases and 4 bases, with 11 bases remaining between them. The CDR3 sequence: CASKGFVYNEQFF. DNA for the CDR3: TGTGCCAGTAAGGGTTTTGTTTACAATGAGCAGTTCTTC.

This clonotype is a singleton in its sample. The chain employs TRBV30 and TRBJ2-7; D is undetermined. The CDR3 extends over 14 amino acids. CDR1 GTSNPN and CDR2 SVGIG come from the germline V gene (reference sequence). Trimming took 0 bases from V and 4 from J, leaving 13 bases between them. DNA of the CDR3: TGTGCCTGGAGTGTGACCCCAGGCGTATACGAGCAGTACTTC. Protein sequence: CAWSVTPGVYEQYF.

The gene calls are TRBV6-2 or TRBV6-3 and TRBJ2-3; D gene unclear. This CDR3 is built from 15 residues. V was pared by 6 bases and J by 6 bases, with 19 bases between. In germline, CDR1 is MNHEY, CDR2 SVGEGT. CDR3 DNA: TGTGCCAGCAGCCTTATGACTTCCACCTGGGATACGCAGTATTTT. Translating gives CASSLMTSTWDTQYF.

The sample holds many counts of this clonotype. V gene TRBV7-2 combines with J gene TRBJ1-1, with a weak D call TRBD1 (5 bases). CDR3 length equals 15 residues. Trimming pared 5 bases from V and 4 bases from J, leaving 17 bases between. Germline V lookup: CDR1 SGHTA, CDR2 FQGNSA. The CDR3 DNA is TGTGCCAGCAGCCCGCAACAGGTTCGAAGCACTGAAGCTTTCTTT. It specifies CASSPQQVRSTEAFF.

In DNA, the CDR3 is TGTGCCAGCAGCACTGACACGCCGGCTAATCAGCCCCAGCATTTT. Protein product: CASSTDTPANQPQHF. The rearrangement links TRBV2 to TRBJ1-5; D is unresolved. The CDR3 covers 15 residues. The germline V gene has CDR1 SNHLY and CDR2 FYNNEI. The V end was cut by 6 bases, the J end by 4 bases, with 16 bases between.

This clonotype was counted between two and nine times. The chain employs TRBV9 and TRBJ2-7, with D hard to call. V was shortened by 3 bases and J by 5 bases, with 18 bases between the two germline ends. Germline loops: CDR1 SGDLS, CDR2 YYNGEE. CDR3 length equals 15 residues. CDR3 in amino acids: CASSADEGTGDEQYF. The CDR3 nucleotides read TGTGCCAGCAGCGCGGACGAAGGCACCGGAGACGAGCAGTACTTC.

This clonotype was picked up many times. CDR3 in DNA: TGCAGCGTTGAAACTCGGCAGCACACAGATACGCAGTATTTT. Encoded protein: CSVETRQHTDTQYF. The chain carries TRBV29-1 and TRBJ2-3; D not certain. The CDR3 totals 14 residues. Trimming took 2 bases from V and 2 from J, leaving 11 bases between them. Looked up from germline, CDR1 is SQVTM and CDR2 is ANQGSEA.

In this sample, this clonotype turned up a few times. The rearrangement links TRBV5-1 to TRBJ2-3; D unresolved. Germline V lookup: CDR1 SGHRS, CDR2 YFSETQ. CDR3 length: 15 amino acids. V lost 1 base and J lost 2, with 11 bases in between. The CDR3 bases are TGCGCCAGCAGCTTGTCCGCCAGGTCCACAGATACGCAGTATTTT. Its protein product is CASSLSARSTDTQYF.

In its sample, this clonotype was seen a few times. This chain uses TRBV7-3 with TRBJ2-1; no reliable D call. The CDR3 runs 9 residues. The germline V gene has CDR1 SGHTA and CDR2 FQGTGA. The CDR3 DNA follows: TGTGGCCTTGGGAATGAGCAGTTCTTC. Protein sequence: CGLGNEQFF.

The chain carries TRBV4-3 and TRBJ1-1; D unclear. The CDR3 totals 14 residues. V was clipped by 4 bases and J by 2 bases, with 11 bases between them. The germline V gene encodes CDR1 LGHNA and CDR2 YSLEER. CDR3 loop: CASSLHRANTEAFF. Written as DNA, the CDR3 is TGCGCCAGCAGCCTCCACCGGGCCAACACTGAAGCTTTCTTT.

This clonotype was counted a few times. CDR3 nucleotide sequence: TGTGCCTGGACGGGGGGGAATTTTGGTGGCTACACCTTC. This codes for CAWTGGNFGGYTF. The J gene is TRBJ1-2, the V gene TRBV30, with D possibly TRBD1 on 5 matching bases. The germline CDR1 and CDR2 sequences are GTSNPN and SVGIG (reference sequence). Deletions cut 4 bases from V and 7 bases from J, with 16 bases between. This CDR3 contains 13 residues. Looking up the rest from reference TRBV30 and TRBJ1-2 gives the full variable domain: SQTIHQWPATLVQPVGSPLSLECTVEGTSNPNLYWYRQAAGRGLQLLFYSVGIGQISSEVPQNLSASRPQDRQFILSSKKLLLSDSGFYLCAWTGGNFGGYTFGSGTRLTVV.

J is TRBJ1-1 and V is TRBV12-3 or TRBV12-4; D not resolved. This CDR3 has 15 amino acids. V lost 4 bases, J lost 3 bases, and 15 bases lay in between. CDR3 DNA: TGTGCCAGCAGTTCCCGCGGGATTGGGGACACTGAAGCTTTCTTT. Its protein is CASSSRGIGDTEAFF.

V is TRBV6-1 and J is TRBJ1-1; 7 bases are a match to TRBD1. Trimming removed 1 base from V and 11 bases from J; junction bases left unmatched: 19. Germline V gene data show CDR1 as MNHNS and CDR2 as SASEGT. The CDR3 is 17 amino acids. CDR3 DNA: TGTGCCAGCAGTGAAGACAGGGGTATGGGCCCGGCAAGGCGGGCTTTCTTT. Amino acids: CASSEDRGMGPARRAFF.

This clonotype was detected only a few times. V and J are TRBV7-2 and TRBJ2-7, with 9 bases matching TRBD2. V was pared by 0 bases and J by 2 bases, with 8 bases of the junction left unmatched. The CDR3 has 17 residues. CDR1 and CDR2 from the germline V gene are SGHTA and FQGNSA. The CDR3 nucleotides are TGTGCCAGCAGCTTAGCGGTTCTAGCGGGACCCCCCTACGAGCAGTACTTC. It encodes CASSLAVLAGPPYEQYF.

In this sample, this clonotype turned up a few times. The chain employs TRBV10-3 and TRBJ2-5; D perhaps matches TRBD1 (6 bases). Germline V gives CDR1 ENHRY, CDR2 SYGVKD. V lost 6 bases, J lost 1 base, and 12 bases lay in between. The length of the CDR3 is 14 residues. The CDR3 DNA is TGTGCCATCAGCCTACAGGGATTCCAAGAGACCCAGTACTTC. Amino acids: CAISLQGFQETQYF.

The rearrangement uses TRBV5-4 and TRBJ2-1; unclear D gene. Germline V CDR1 and CDR2: SGHNT, YYREEE (reference sequence). Trimming removed 5 bases from V and 8 bases from J, with 23 bases in between. The CDR3 is 16 amino acids. The CDR3 DNA sequence: TGTGCCAGCAGACCTTCCTCGACAAGGCCTGGGGATGAGCAGTTCTTC. Protein sequence: CASRPSSTRPGDEQFF. The full variable domain, its missing parts supplied by reference TRBV5-4 and TRBJ2-1, is ETGVTQSPTHLIKTRGQQVTLRCSSQSGHNTVSWYQQALGQGPQFIFQYYREEENGRGNFPPRFSGLQFPNYSSELNVNALELDDSALYLCASRPSSTRPGDEQFFGPGTRLTVL.

In its sample, this clonotype was seen a few times. The genes are TRBV15 and TRBJ2-3; TRBD2 aligns across 9 bases. Germline V gene data show CDR1 as LNHNV and CDR2 as YYDKDF (reference sequence). CDR3 length: 13 amino acids. The V gene end was trimmed by 1 base and the J gene end by 10 bases; junction bases not matched to a gene: 3. The CDR3, as DNA: TGTGCCACCAGCAGAGGGGGACTAGCTCCGCAGTATTTT. Translating gives CATSRGGLAPQYF.

This clonotype was detected a few times. The chain combines TRBV7-6 with TRBJ1-6; no firm D call. V lost 0 bases, J lost 7 bases, and 22 bases lay in between. The CDR3 loop spans 19 amino acids. Germline lookup yields CDR1 SGHVS and CDR2 FNYEAQ. The CDR3: CASSLAEKRVGEQNSPLHF. In DNA, the CDR3 is TGTGCCAGCAGCTTAGCGGAGAAGCGGGTTGGGGAACAGAATTCACCCCTCCACTTT.

J is TRBJ2-1 and V is TRBV4-2; 7 positions match TRBD2. The V segment lost 3 bases and the J segment 8 bases; nucleotides outside the gene matches: 16. CDR3 length equals 17 residues. Germline loops: CDR1 LGHNA, CDR2 YNFKEQ. Here the CDR3 DNA reads TGTGCCAGCAGCCAGAAAAGTTCTAGCGGTCTCTTCGATGAGCAGTTCTTC. Its protein is CASSQKSSSGLFDEQFF.

The rearrangement joins TRBV2 to TRBJ1-3; a possible D gene is TRBD1 (6 bases). Germline V gives CDR1 SNHLY, CDR2 FYNNEI. V was trimmed by 4 bases and J by 0 bases, leaving 7 bases between them. This CDR3 is 14 amino acids long. The CDR3 region has the DNA TGTGCCAGCAGTGGACAGGTCTCTGGAAACACCATATATTTT. Encoded protein: CASSGQVSGNTIYF. The full variable domain, in which reference TRBV2 and TRBJ1-3 provide the parts outside the CDR3, is EPEVTQTPSHQVTQMGQEVILRCVPISNHLYFYWYRQILGQKVEFLVSFYNNEISEKSEIFDDQFSVERPDGSNFTLKIRSTKLEDSAMYFCASSGQVSGNTIYFGEGSWLTVV.